This TCR beta chain is from a study of T cell repertoires in cytomegalovirus infection. At the level of the study: CMV infection plus the matching HLA type was flagged by public TCR beta signatures.

TCRdb reanalysed the reads using MiXCR and keeps one entry per CDR3 protein. The data contain fewer than 900,000 distinct CDR3 sequences, 29% of them singletons. Regarding this clonotype: Its antigen is still unknown.

CDR3 length: 16 residues. Germline CDR1 is DFQATT and CDR2 is SNEGSKA (reference sequence). V lost 3 bases to trimming and J lost 4 bases, with 19 bases between them. The sequenced sample was cultured CD8+ T cells from PBMCs, obtained from culture after CMV antigen stimulation. V and J are TRBV20-1 and TRBJ2-1; D is uncertain. This sequence was found in a human donor in good health (CMV status not recorded). Some clones in this sample may be carry-over from other donors' samples. The CDR3, as DNA: TGCAGTGCTAGTTTGTCTGGCTTGGGGTCGTACAATGAGCAGTTCTTC. It translates to CSASLSGLGSYNEQFF.